The clone carrying this T cell receptor (beta chain) was detected only a few times. The data stem from a study of shared T cell receptors in the human thymus. Assay: immunoSEQ multiplex PCR; the TCRdb copy retains only in-frame clones and omits some. The sample lists hundreds of thousands of clones; roughly 86% were seen once. The V end lost 1 base, the J end lost 0 bases, and 22 bases lay between the germline ends. CDR1 and CDR2 from the germline V gene are LGHNA and YSLEER. The CDR3 has 20 residues. Another study also made use of these data, one on human thymus T cells. That source adds: Congenital heart defects were the reason for the corrective surgery that the donors, healthy Finnish infants, were having. Related research described thymic repertoires that were highly overlapping among unrelated individuals.

The receptor was derived from a boy under three years old with a congenital heart defect. Sequenced input: thymocytes. The chain is built from TRBV4-3 and TRBJ1-3; D is undetermined. CDR3 region: CASSQVWVGRAIHSGNTIYF. CDR3 coding DNA: TGCGCCAGCAGCCAAGTATGGGTAGGGCGGGCCATTCACTCTGGAAACACCATATATTTT.